The sequence of this T cell receptor (beta chain) was determined in a study of blood T cell repertoires in COVID-19. This table comes from immunoSEQ multiplex PCR, and its TCRdb copy is limited to in-frame clones, with some not included. The table includes some 44,000 clones, roughly 90% detected once. The V gene's germline CDR1 is LNHDA and CDR2 SQIVND (reference sequence). The CDR3 extends over 16 amino acids. The trim removed 3 bases at V and 8 bases at J, leaving 10 bases unmatched. The sequenced sample was peripheral blood. The V call is TRBV19, the J call TRBJ1-6; 7 bases align to TRBD1. The TCR was taken from a man between 60 and 75 years old with active COVID-19. The CDR3: CASSIRGQGPDSPLHF. CDR3 nucleotide sequence: TGTGCCAGTAGTATTAGGGGGCAGGGGCCCGATTCACCCCTCCACTTT. Full variable domain (outside the CDR3, taken from reference TRBV19 and TRBJ1-6): DGGITQSPKYLFRKEGQNVTLSCEQNLNHDAMYWYRQDPGQGLRLIYYSQIVNDFQKGDIAEGYSVSREKKESFPLTVTSAQKNPTAFYLCASSIRGQGPDSPLHFGNGTRLTVT.